A selection of T cell receptor beta chains follows, all from one sample in a study of spatial heterogeneity in lung cancer. TCRdb passed the 5' RACE reads through MiXCR, listing each CDR3 protein once. This table has around 120,000 distinct CDR3 sequences, 9% to 15% appearing once. The specimen comprised PBMCs, sampled at follow-up. The receptors come from a male donor with early-stage non-small cell lung cancer. The CDR3 runs from the conserved cysteine through the conserved F or W. Fields, in order: J gene, V gene, clone size, D gene, CDR3 DNA, CDR3 protein. D genes are given only for firm matches. Some rows mark clone size as missing; the rest say once, few, many or name a class of expanded clone.

>TRBJ2-1|TRBV21-1|few|-
TGTGCCAGCAGCAAAAACCCACAGGGGAACTACAATGAGCAGTTCTTC
CASSKNPQGNYNEQFF
>TRBJ2-5|TRBV5-4|-|-
TGTGCCAGCAGCTGGGAAGGGCAGCGCCCAGCCCAGTACTTC
CASSWEGQRPAQYF
>TRBJ1-1|TRBV7-6|few|-
TGTGCCAGCAGCTTAGCCCCGACTGAAGCTTTCTTT
CASSLAPTEAFF
>TRBJ1-2|TRBV11-2|many|-
TGTGCCAGCAGTCGGGAGGGGGCTAACTATGGCTACACCTTC
CASSREGANYGYTF
>TRBJ2-4|TRBV6-5|few|-
TGTGCCAGCACTCCCTACTCATCAGGGGCGACCAAAAACATTCAGTACTTC
CASTPYSSGATKNIQYF
>TRBJ1-6|TRBV29-1|-|-
TGCAGCGTTCTGGACGGTCTCTCCTATAATTCACCCCTCCACTTT
CSVLDGLSYNSPLHF
>TRBJ2-7|TRBV28|-|TRBD2
TGTGCCAGCAGCGCAGAGACGTGGGGGGGTTACGAGCAGTACTTC
CASSAETWGGYEQYF
>TRBJ2-3|TRBV11-2|-|-
TGTGCCAGCAGTCGCGGGGTCCGTGATACGCAGTATTTT
CASSRGVRDTQYF
>TRBJ1-2|TRBV29-1|few|TRBD1
TGCAGCGCTGCCGGGACAGAGGGCTACACCTTC
CSAAGTEGYTF
>TRBJ1-1|TRBV7-9|-|-
TGTGCCAGCAGCCTGACAGGACCGAACACTGAAGCTTTCTTT
CASSLTGPNTEAFF
>TRBJ2-1|TRBV24-1|few|TRBD2
TGTGCCACCAGTGATCCCGGGACTAGCGGGGGGAATGAGCAGTTCTTC
CATSDPGTSGGNEQFF
>TRBJ1-2|TRBV29-1|-|-
TGCAGCGTTGAAGATCGGTATGGGACCCCTAACTATGGCTACACCTTC
CSVEDRYGTPNYGYTF
>TRBJ1-6|TRBV29-1|many|-
TGCAGCGCAAAAGCCCCAGGGGATAATTCACCCCTCCACTTT
CSAKAPGDNSPLHF
>TRBJ2-3|TRBV30|-|TRBD2
TGTGCCTGGAGCAATTTCGGGACTAGCGGGATCAAGTTTCGAGATACGCAGTATTTT
CAWSNFGTSGIKFRDTQYF
>TRBJ1-2|TRBV7-2|few|-
TGTGCCAGCAGCTTAGAGGGAATCTCGTATGGCTACACCTTC
CASSLEGISYGYTF
>TRBJ1-1|TRBV5-5|many|-
TGTGCCAGCAGCTTGGGGTTCAACACTGAAGCTTTCTTT
CASSLGFNTEAFF